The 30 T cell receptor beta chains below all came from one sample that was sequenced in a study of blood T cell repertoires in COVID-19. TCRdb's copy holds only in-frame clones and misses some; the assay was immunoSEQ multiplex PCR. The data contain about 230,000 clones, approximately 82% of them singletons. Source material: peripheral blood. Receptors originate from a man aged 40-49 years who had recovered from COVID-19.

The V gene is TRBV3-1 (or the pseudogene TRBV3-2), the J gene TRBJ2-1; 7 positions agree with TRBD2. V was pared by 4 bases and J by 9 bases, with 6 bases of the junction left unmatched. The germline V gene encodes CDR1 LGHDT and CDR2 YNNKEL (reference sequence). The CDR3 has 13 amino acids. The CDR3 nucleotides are TGTGCCAGCAGCCCTAGACTAGCAGTTGAGCAGTTCTTC. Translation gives CASSPRLAVEQFF.

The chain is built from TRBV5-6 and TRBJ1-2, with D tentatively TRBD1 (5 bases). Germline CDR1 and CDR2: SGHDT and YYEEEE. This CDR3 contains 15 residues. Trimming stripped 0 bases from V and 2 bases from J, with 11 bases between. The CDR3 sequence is CASSLAPGGNYGYTF. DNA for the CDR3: TGTGCCAGCAGCTTGGCCCCCGGGGGGAACTATGGCTACACCTTC.

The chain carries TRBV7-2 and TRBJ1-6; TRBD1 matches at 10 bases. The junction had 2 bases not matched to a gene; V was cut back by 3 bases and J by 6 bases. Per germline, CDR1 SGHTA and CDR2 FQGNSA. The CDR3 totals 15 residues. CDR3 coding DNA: TGTGCCAGCAGCTTCGGGGACAGGGGTAATTCACCCCTCCACTTT. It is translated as CASSFGDRGNSPLHF.

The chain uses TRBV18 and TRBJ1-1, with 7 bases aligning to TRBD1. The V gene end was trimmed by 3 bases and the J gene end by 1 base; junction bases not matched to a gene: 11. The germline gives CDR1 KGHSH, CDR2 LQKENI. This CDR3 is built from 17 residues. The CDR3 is CASSPTGVAVRNTEAFF. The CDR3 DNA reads TGTGCCAGCTCACCCACAGGGGTAGCAGTACGGAACACTGAAGCTTTCTTT.

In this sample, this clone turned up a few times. This chain's CDR3 is CAISGTGGGYTF. The CDR3 DNA reads as TGTGCCATCAGCGGGACAGGGGGCGGCTACACCTTC. The genes are TRBV10-3 and TRBJ1-2; 12 positions agree with TRBD1. In germline, CDR1 is ENHRY, CDR2 SYGVKD. V lost 6 bases to trimming and J lost 8 bases; unmatched junction nucleotides: 1. This CDR3 comprises 12 residues.

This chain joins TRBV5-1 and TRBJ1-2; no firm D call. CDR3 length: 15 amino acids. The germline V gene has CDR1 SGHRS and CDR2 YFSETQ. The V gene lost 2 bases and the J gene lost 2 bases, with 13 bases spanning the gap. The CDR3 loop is CASSFSGGLNYGYTF. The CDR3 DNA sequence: TGCGCCAGCAGCTTTTCAGGAGGACTAAACTATGGCTACACCTTC. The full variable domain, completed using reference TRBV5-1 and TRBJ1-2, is KAGVTQTPRYLIKTRGQQVTLSCSPISGHRSVSWYQQTPGQGLQFLFEYFSETQRNKGNFPGRFSGRQFSNSRSEMNVSTLELGDSALYLCASSFSGGLNYGYTFGSGTRLTVV.

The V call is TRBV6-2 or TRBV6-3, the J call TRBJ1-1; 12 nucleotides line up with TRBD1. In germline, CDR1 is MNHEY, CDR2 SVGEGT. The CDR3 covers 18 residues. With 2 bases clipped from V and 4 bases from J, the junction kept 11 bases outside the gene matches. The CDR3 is CASSYTTGTGGTSTEAFF. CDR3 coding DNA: TGTGCCAGCAGTTACACAACCGGGACAGGGGGCACCAGCACTGAAGCTTTCTTT.

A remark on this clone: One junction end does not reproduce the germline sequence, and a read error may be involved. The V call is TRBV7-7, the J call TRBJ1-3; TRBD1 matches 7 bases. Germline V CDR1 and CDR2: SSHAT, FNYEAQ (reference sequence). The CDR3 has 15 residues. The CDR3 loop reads CASSPGTDSGNTIYF. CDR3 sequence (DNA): TGTGCTAGCAGCCCAGGGACAGACTCTGGAAACACCATATATTTT. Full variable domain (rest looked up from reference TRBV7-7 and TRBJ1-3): GAGVSQSPRYKVTKRGQDVTLRCDPISSHATLYWYQQALGQGPEFLTYFNYEAQPDKSGLPSDRFSAERPEGSISTLTIQRTEQRDSAMYRCASSPGTDSGNTIYFGEGSWLTVV.

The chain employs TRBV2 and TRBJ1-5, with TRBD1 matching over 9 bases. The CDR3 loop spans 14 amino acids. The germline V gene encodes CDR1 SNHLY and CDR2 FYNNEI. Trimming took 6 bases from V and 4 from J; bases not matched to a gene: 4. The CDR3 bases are TGTGCCAGCAGCCAACAGGGGGCGAATCAGCCCCAGCATTTT. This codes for CASSQQGANQPQHF.

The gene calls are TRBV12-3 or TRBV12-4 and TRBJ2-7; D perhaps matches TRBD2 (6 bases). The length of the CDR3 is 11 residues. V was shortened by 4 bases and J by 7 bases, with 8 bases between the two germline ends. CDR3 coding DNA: TGTGCCAGCAGTTATGGGGGGGAGCAGTACTTC. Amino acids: CASSYGGEQYF.

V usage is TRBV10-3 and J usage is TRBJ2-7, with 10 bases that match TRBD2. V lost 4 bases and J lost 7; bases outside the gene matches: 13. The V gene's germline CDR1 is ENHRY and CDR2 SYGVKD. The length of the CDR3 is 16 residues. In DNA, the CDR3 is TGTGCCATCAGTGTCGTTTCTTCTAGCGGGAGATCGGAGCAGTACTTC. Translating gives CAISVVSSSGRSEQYF.

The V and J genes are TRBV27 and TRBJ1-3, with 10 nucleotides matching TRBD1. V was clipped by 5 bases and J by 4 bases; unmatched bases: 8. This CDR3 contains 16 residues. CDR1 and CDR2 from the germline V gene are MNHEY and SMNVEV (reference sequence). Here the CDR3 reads CASSPRQGARGNTIYF. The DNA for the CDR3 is TGTGCCAGCAGTCCACGACAGGGGGCGCGGGGAAACACCATATATTTT.

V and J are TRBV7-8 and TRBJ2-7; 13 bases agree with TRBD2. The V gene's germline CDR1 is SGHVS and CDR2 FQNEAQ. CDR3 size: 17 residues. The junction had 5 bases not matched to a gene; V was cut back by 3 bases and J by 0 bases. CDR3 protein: CASSLGLAGTSSYEQYF. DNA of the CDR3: TGTGCCAGCAGCTTGGGACTAGCGGGAACCAGCTCCTACGAGCAGTACTTC.

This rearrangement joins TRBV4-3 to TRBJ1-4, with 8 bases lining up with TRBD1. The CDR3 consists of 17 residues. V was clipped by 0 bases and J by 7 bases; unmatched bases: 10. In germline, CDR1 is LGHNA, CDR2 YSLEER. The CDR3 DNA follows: TGCGCCAGCAGCCAAGAATGGACAGGGCTGTGGGGTGAAAAACTGTTTTTT. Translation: CASSQEWTGLWGEKLFF.

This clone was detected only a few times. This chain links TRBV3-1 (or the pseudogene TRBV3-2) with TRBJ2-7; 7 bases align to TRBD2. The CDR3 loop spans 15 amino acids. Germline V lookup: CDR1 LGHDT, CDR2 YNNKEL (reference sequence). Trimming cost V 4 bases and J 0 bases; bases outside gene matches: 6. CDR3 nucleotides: TGTGCCAGCAGCCCCTCAGCGGGGCACTCCTACGAGCAGTACTTC. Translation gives CASSPSAGHSYEQYF.

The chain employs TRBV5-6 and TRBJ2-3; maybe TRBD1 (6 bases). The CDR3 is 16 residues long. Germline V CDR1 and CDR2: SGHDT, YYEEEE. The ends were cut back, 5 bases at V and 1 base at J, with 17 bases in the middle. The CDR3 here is CASSYPGAGGTDTQYF. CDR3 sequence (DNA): TGTGCCAGCAGTTACCCAGGGGCTGGCGGCACAGATACGCAGTATTTT.

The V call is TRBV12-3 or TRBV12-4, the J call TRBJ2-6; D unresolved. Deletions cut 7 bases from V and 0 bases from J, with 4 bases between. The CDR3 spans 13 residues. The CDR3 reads CASTRSGANVLTF. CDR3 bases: TGTGCCAGCACTCGCTCTGGGGCCAACGTCCTGACTTTC.

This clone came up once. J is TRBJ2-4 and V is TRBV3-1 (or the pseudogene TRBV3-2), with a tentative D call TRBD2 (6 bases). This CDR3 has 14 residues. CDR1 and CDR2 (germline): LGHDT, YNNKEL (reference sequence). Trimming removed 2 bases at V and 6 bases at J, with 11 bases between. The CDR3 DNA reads TGTGCCAGCAGCCAAAGAACGGGAGCAAACATTCAGTACTTC. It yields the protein CASSQRTGANIQYF.

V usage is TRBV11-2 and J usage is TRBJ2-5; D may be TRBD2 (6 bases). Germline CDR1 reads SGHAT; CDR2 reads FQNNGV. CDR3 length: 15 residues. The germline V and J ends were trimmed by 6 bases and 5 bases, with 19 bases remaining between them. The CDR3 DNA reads TGTGCCAGCAGTCCCACGCGGGACGTAGTGGAGACCCAGTACTTC. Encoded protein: CASSPTRDVVETQYF. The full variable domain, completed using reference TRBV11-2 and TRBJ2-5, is EAGVAQSPRYKIIEKRQSVAFWCNPISGHATLYWYQQILGQGPKLLIQFQNNGVVDDSQLPKDRFSAERLKGVDSTLKIQPAKLEDSAVYLCASSPTRDVVETQYFGPGTRLLVL.

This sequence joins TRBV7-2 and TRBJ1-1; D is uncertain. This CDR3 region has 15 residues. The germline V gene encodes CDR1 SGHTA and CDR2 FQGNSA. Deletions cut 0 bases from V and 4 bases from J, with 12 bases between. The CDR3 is CASSLATAAGTEAFF. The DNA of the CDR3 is TGTGCCAGCAGCTTAGCGACGGCGGCGGGCACTGAAGCTTTCTTT.

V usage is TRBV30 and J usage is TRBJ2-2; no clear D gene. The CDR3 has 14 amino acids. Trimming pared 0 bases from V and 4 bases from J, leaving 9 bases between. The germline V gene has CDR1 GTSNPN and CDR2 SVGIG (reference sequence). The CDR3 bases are TGTGCCTGGAGTGTGCAGCTAGGCACCGGGGAGCTGTTTTTT. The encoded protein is CAWSVQLGTGELFF.

The CDR3 region has the DNA TGTGCCAGCAGTTTCAGGGTAGGGGTATGGGAGCAGTACTTC. It yields the protein CASSFRVGVWEQYF. This chain connects TRBV27 to TRBJ2-7; D might be TRBD1 (5 bases). Germline-derived CDR1 and CDR2 are MNHEY and SMNVEV (reference sequence). CDR3 size: 14 residues. The V and J ends lost 3 bases and 7 bases respectively, with 16 bases between them.

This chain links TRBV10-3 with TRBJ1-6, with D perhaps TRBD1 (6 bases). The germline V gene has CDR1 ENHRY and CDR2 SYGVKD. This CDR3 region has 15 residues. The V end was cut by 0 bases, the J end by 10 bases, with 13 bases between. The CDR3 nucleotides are TGTGCCATCAGTGAGTCTCCAGGGAGGGGGTCACCCCTCCACTTT. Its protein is CAISESPGRGSPLHF.

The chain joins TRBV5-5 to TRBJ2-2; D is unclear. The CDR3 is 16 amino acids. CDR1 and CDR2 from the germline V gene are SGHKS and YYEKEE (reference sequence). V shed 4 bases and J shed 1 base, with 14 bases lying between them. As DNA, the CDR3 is TGTGCCAGCAGCGTTACGGTTTCGGGGAACACCGGGGAGCTGTTTTTT. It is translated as CASSVTVSGNTGELFF.

The DNA of the CDR3 is TGTGCCAGCGGACTAGCGGGAGGGCCATCTGGGGCCAACGTCCTGACTTTC. Encoded protein: CASGLAGGPSGANVLTF. The rearrangement links TRBV2 to TRBJ2-6, with 15 bases matching TRBD2. The CDR3 runs 17 residues. CDR1 SNHLY and CDR2 FYNNEI come from the germline V gene. J was trimmed by 1 base and V by 8 bases; bases with no gene match: 3.

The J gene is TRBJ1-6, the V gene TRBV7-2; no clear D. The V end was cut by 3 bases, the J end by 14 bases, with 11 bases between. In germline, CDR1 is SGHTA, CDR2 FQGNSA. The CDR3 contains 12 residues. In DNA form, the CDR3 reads TGTGCCAGCAGCTTGGAGTGGGAGGCCCTCCACTTT. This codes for CASSLEWEALHF.

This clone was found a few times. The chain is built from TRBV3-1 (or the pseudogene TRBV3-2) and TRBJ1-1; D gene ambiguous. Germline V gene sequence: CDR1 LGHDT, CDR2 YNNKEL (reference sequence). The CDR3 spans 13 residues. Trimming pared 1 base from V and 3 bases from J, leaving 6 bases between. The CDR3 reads CASSQGQYTEAFF. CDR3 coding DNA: TGTGCCAGCAGCCAAGGTCAGTACACTGAAGCTTTCTTT.

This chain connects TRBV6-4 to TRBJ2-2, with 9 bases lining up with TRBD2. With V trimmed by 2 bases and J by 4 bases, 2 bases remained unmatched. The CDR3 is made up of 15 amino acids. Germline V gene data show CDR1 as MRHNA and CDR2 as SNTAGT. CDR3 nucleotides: TGTGCCAGCAGTGACGAAGCGGGGGGCACCGGGGAGCTGTTTTTT. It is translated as CASSDEAGGTGELFF.

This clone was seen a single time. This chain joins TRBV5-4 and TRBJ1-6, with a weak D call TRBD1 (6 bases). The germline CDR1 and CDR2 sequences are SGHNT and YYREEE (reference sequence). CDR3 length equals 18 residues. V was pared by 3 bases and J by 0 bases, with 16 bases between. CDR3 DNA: TGTGCCAGCAGCTCCGGGACACCAACGAGCTCCTATAATTCACCCCTCCACTTT. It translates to CASSSGTPTSSYNSPLHF.

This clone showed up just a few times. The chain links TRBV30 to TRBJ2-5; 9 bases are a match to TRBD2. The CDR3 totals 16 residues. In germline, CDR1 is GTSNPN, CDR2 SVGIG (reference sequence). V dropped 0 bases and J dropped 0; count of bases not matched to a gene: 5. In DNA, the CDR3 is TGTGCCTGGAGTGTAGGGACTAGCCGAAACCAAGAGACCCAGTACTTC. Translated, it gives CAWSVGTSRNQETQYF.